The clone carrying this T cell receptor (beta chain) is medium-sized by share. Its target is unknown. TCRdb processed the 5' RACE reads anew with MiXCR; each CDR3 protein has one entry. The data hold around 4,400 distinct CDR3 sequences, with about 24% observed a single time. This entry belongs to a study of T-cell memory formation after mild COVID-19. The CDR3 is made up of 14 amino acids. Per the germline V gene, CDR1 is LGHNA and CDR2 is YNFKEQ. V gave up 2 bases and J gave up 2 bases, with 8 bases separating them. Study observations and caveats: Day 37-peaking second-wave clones had unconfirmed SARS-CoV-2 specificity.

The sequenced material came from PBMCs or a T cell subset sorted from them (not recorded which). The clonotype was recovered from an adult who had mild COVID-19 (a few samples of this study predate the infection). Cell type and time point are not known. This sequence joins TRBV4-2 and TRBJ2-3; a possible D gene is TRBD2 (5 bases). As DNA, the CDR3 is TGTGCCAGCAGCCAAATGGGAGACACAGATACGCAGTATTTT. It is translated as CASSQMGDTDTQYF.